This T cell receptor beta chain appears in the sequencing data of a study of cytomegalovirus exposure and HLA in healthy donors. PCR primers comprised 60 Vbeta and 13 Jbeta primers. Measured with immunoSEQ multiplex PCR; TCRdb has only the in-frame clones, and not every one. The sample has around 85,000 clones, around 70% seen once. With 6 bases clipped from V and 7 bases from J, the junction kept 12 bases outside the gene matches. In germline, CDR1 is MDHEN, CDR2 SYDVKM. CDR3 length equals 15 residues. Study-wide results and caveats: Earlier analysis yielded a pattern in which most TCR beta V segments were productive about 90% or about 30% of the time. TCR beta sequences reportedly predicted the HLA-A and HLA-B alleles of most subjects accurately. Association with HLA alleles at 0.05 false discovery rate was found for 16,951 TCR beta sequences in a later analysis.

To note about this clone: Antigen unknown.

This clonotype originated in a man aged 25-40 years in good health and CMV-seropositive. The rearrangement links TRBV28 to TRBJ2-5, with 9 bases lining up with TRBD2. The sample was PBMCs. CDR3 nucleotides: TGTGCCAGCAGCGCGGGAGGGCGAATCGGCGCGACCCAGTACTTC. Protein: CASSAGGRIGATQYF.